What follows describes a single T cell receptor beta chain. This sample is drawn from a study of blood T cell repertoires in COVID-19. Study-level background: PBMCs, B-cell-depleted T cells, or T cells were the source of the cDNA or gDNA that made up the material.

The V gene lost 5 bases and the J gene lost 6 bases, with 17 bases spanning the gap. The germline V gene has CDR1 LNHDA and CDR2 SQIVND (reference sequence). The CDR3 runs to 14 residues. In the original workflow: Nucleated cell number was recorded as an estimate derived from reference gene primer amplification. Using immunoSEQ multiplex PCR, the repertoire was profiled, and TCRdb retains in-frame clones only, with some absent. Clonal size and the V and J genes are those of that table, whereas D and trimming came from the DNA. The sample records 150,000 or so clones, 85% to 90% being singletons. The TCR originated in a man between 50 and 59 years old with active or convalescent COVID-19. The source material was peripheral blood. This rearrangement joins TRBV19 to TRBJ2-7, with a weak D call TRBD2 (5 bases). CDR3 in DNA: TGTGCCAGTAGTCTCAAAACGGGGATGGTCGAGCAGTACTTC. This codes for CASSLKTGMVEQYF.